This entry concerns a single T cell receptor (beta chain). The antigen remains unidentified. TCRdb's table, derived via immunoSEQ multiplex PCR, lists solely in-frame clones and lacks some. The sample lists roughly 1,500,000 clones, 98% seen once, with about 0.42% in the top ten. CDR3 length equals 16 residues. Germline V lookup: CDR1 SGHRS, CDR2 YFSETQ. The V and J ends lost 4 bases and 4 bases, in that order; junction bases with no gene match: 8. The source of the sample is a study of shared clonotypes between healthy human individuals. Background on the study: Researchers assigned three CD4 naive, three CD4 memory, two CD8 naive and one CD8 memory plate to each donor.

Whole-study results and caveats: Compared with memory subsets, naive subsets generally had larger estimated richness. The represented genetic and exposure-history diversity was limited by the small number of donors. Lower generation probabilities were found for non-shared clonotypes than for those shared by all four donors.

The receptor's source is a man between 25 and 39 years old in good health. The sample taken for sequencing was naive CD4+ T cells sorted from blood. Subset noted: CD45RA+ positively selected. V gene TRBV5-1 combines with J gene TRBJ2-1, with TRBD2 matching over 10 bases. The CDR3 DNA follows: TGCGCCAGCAGCCGACTAGCGGGTACCAGGTACAATGAGCAGTTCTTC. Its protein is CASSRLAGTRYNEQFF.